The next 15 T cell receptor beta chains were all read from a single sample in a study of molecular identifiers for immune sequencing clone quantification. From the PCR reads, TCRdb called clonotypes with MiXCR, one entry per CDR3 protein. The data contain hundreds of thousands of distinct CDR3 sequences, over 25% of them singletons. What was sequenced was naive CD8+ T cells from blood, with Jurkat cell RNA spiked in. The subset here: FACS-sorted CD8+CD4-CCR7+CD45RA+ naive T cells. The receptors stem from a human donor in good health. Some libraries in this study had Jurkat cell RNA spiked in.

The V and J genes are TRBV12-3 or TRBV12-4 and TRBJ1-4; the D gene is possibly TRBD1 (5 bases). V lost 1 base, J lost 8 bases, and 11 bases lay in between. CDR3 length equals 14 residues. The CDR3 DNA reads TGTGCCAGCAGTTTAGTAGGGGCCGGGGAAAAACTGTTTTTT. Amino acids: CASSLVGAGEKLFF.

Comments on this clonotype: One base away lies a much larger clone, so this may be a sequencing read error. The chain employs TRBV19 and TRBJ2-2; TRBD2 aligns across 8 bases. Germline-derived CDR1 and CDR2 are LNHDA and SQIVND (reference sequence). The V gene end was trimmed by 2 bases and the J gene end by 3 bases; junction bases not matched to a gene: 5. The CDR3 length is 16 residues. The CDR3 here is CASSIRGGLYTGELFF. In nucleotides, the CDR3 is TGTGCCAGTAGTATACGGGGGGGACTTTACACCGGGGAGCTGTTTTTT.

This clonotype was observed a handful of times. This chain connects TRBV11-2 to TRBJ2-3; tentatively, D is TRBD2 (6 bases). Germline assignment: CDR1 SGHAT and CDR2 FQNNGV. With 1 base removed from V and 2 bases from J, the gap between germline ends came to 22 bases. The length of the CDR3 is 19 residues. The CDR3 DNA follows: TGTGCCAGCAGCTTAGTAGGTAGCGGAGGGCATCGTGCCACAGATACGCAGTATTTT. It encodes CASSLVGSGGHRATDTQYF. The full variable domain, its missing parts supplied by reference TRBV11-2 and TRBJ2-3, is EAGVAQSPRYKIIEKRQSVAFWCNPISGHATLYWYQQILGQGPKLLIQFQNNGVVDDSQLPKDRFSAERLKGVDSTLKIQPAKLEDSAVYLCASSLVGSGGHRATDTQYFGPGTRLTVL.

Concerning this clonotype itself: One end of the junction fails to match germline, which may point to a read error. This rearrangement joins TRBV4-3 to TRBJ1-5; D not certain. Germline V gene lookup returns CDR1 LGHNA and CDR2 YSLEER. This CDR3 has 15 residues. The CDR3 loop reads CASSRTQPSNQPPHF. Here the CDR3 DNA reads TGCGCCAGCAGCCGAACACAGCCTAGCAATCAGCCCCCGCATTTT.

A few counts support this clonotype. The chain combines TRBV10-3 with TRBJ2-5; 8 nucleotides align to TRBD2. The V segment lost 0 bases and the J segment 5 bases; nucleotides outside the gene matches: 11. The CDR3 sequence is 17 residues long. From germline, CDR1 is ENHRY and CDR2 SYGVKD. CDR3 DNA sequence: TGTGCCATCAGTGAGTCCCCGCGGGAGGTCGAGGGGGAGACCCAGTACTTC. Translation: CAISESPREVEGETQYF.

This clonotype was found a few times. This chain connects TRBV6-5 to TRBJ2-7, with D unclear. This CDR3 is 13 amino acids long. The germline V gene encodes CDR1 MNHEY and CDR2 SVGAGI. V shed 2 bases and J shed 3 bases, with 8 bases lying between them. CDR3 loop: CASSYTDGYEQYF. Written as DNA, the CDR3 is TGTGCCAGCAGTTACACAGACGGCTACGAGCAGTACTTC.

V and J are TRBV3-1 and TRBJ2-7; D call uncertain. The DNA matches TRBJ2-1 better at its end, which makes the J call doubtful. CDR1 LGHDT and CDR2 YNNKEL come from the germline V gene (reference sequence). This CDR3 has 13 residues. The CDR3 DNA reads TGTGCCAGCAGTCCGGGCACGACCTACGAGCAGTTCTTC. Translation: CASSPGTTYEQFF.

As concerns this clonotype: Germline and junction disagree at one end, which may indicate a read error. The genes are TRBV4-3 and TRBJ2-3; 7 bases line up with TRBD2. This CDR3 contains 17 residues. CDR1 is LGHNA, CDR2 YSLEER, per germline. The CDR3 protein is CASSQERDYSSTDTQCF. The DNA for the CDR3 is TGCGCCAGCAGCCAAGAACGGGACTATTCTAGCACAGATACGCAGTGTTTT.

As concerns this clonotype: This sequence may be a read error, since a much larger clone differs from it by one base. This rearrangement joins TRBV6-1 to TRBJ2-1, with 8 bases lining up with TRBD1. This CDR3 contains 14 residues. From germline, CDR1 is MNHNS and CDR2 SASEGT. The CDR3, as DNA: TGTGCCAGCAGTCCCTGGACAGGGCTCGGGGAGCAGTCCTTC. Translated: CASSPWTGLGEQSF.

Comment on this clonotype: A clone one base away is much larger, so this may be a read error. This chain connects TRBV6-5 to TRBJ2-7, with TRBD1 matching over 8 bases. The CDR3 has 15 amino acids. Germline V lookup: CDR1 MNHEY, CDR2 SVGAGI. Germline trimming cut 4 bases from V and 6 bases from J; bases unmatched to any gene: 11. CDR3 in amino acids: CASSSAGTGICEQYF. DNA for the CDR3: TGTGCCAGCAGTTCGGCCGGGACAGGTATCTGCGAGCAGTACTTC.

Comments on this clonotype: Possible read error: a much larger clone is one base away. The V call is TRBV29-1, the J call TRBJ2-1, with D perhaps matching TRBD1 or TRBD2 (6 bases each). The CDR3 spans 14 residues. Germline V lookup: CDR1 SQVTM, CDR2 ANQGSEA. The CDR3 reads CSVERRGSERKQIF. The DNA for the CDR3 is TGCAGCGTTGAAAGGAGGGGGTCTGAGAGAAAGCAGATCTTC.

This clonotype was seen a handful of times. V gene TRBV3-1 combines with J gene TRBJ2-2; 9 positions agree with TRBD1. The length of the CDR3 is 16 residues. Germline CDR1 LGHDT, CDR2 YNNKEL (reference sequence). J lost 6 bases, V lost 4 bases, and 9 bases had no gene match. CDR3 in amino acids: CASSPLRTGVAGELFF. DNA for the CDR3: TGTGCCAGCAGCCCATTAAGGACAGGGGTTGCCGGGGAGCTGTTTTTT.

This clonotype was recorded at least ten times. V gene TRBV5-1 combines with J gene TRBJ2-3; 13 bases align to TRBD2. Germline assignment: CDR1 SGHRS and CDR2 YFSETQ. The length of the CDR3 is 16 residues. Trimming cost V 4 bases and J 2 bases; bases outside gene matches: 4. The CDR3 region is CASSPGLAGTTDTQYF. CDR3 bases: TGCGCCAGCAGCCCGGGACTAGCGGGGACCACAGATACGCAGTATTTT.

The chain couples TRBV11-2 to TRBJ2-5; 7 positions agree with TRBD1. CDR3 length: 16 residues. V shed 3 bases and J 4 bases; nucleotides not matched to a gene: 11. Per germline, CDR1 SGHAT and CDR2 FQNNGV. The CDR3 DNA reads as TGTGCCAGCAGCTTCGGGACAGCCCCCTCGGGAGAGACCCAGTACTTC. Translated: CASSFGTAPSGETQYF.

The V gene is TRBV7-9, the J gene TRBJ2-1; tentative D call: TRBD2 (6 bases). The germline V and J ends were trimmed by 5 bases and 7 bases, with 24 bases remaining between them. In germline, CDR1 is SEHNR, CDR2 FQNEAQ (reference sequence). The CDR3 loop spans 17 amino acids. The CDR3 protein is CASSGTYTRNATNEQFF. CDR3 nucleotide sequence: TGTGCCAGCAGCGGGACTTACACTCGGAACGCGACGAATGAGCAGTTCTTC.